The rows below give T cell receptor beta chains drawn from one sample of a study of cytomegalovirus exposure and HLA in healthy donors. Only in-frame clones appear in the TCRdb table, and some are missing; sequencing was by immunoSEQ multiplex PCR. The sample lists approximately 88,000 clones, 75% to 85% seen once, with 2% in the top ten. Sequencing was carried out using PBMCs. These TCRs come from a man younger than 35 in good health and CMV-seronegative. The CDR3 runs from the conserved cysteine through the conserved F or W. Each record gives: CDR3 DNA, CDR3 protein, D gene, J gene, V gene, clone size. The D gene is left open where the match is weak. Size tells how often a clone was seen (once, few, many) or the class of an expanded clone, and some rows leave it out.

TGTGCCAGCCGCCTGAGGTCAGGGGTATTGGATGAGCAGTTCTTC	CASRLRSGVLDEQFF	NA	TRBJ2-1	TRBV27	few
TGCGCCAGCAGCTCACAGGACAGGGCTCCCTCGGGCTACACCTTC	CASSSQDRAPSGYTF	TRBD1	TRBJ1-2	TRBV5-1	NA
TGTGCCAGCAGCCCCGGGAGGGATACTAGCGGGGGATCAGATACGCAGTATTTT	CASSPGRDTSGGSDTQYF	TRBD2	TRBJ2-3	TRBV11-3	NA
TGCGCCAGCAGTGAGAGGCAGGGTTCCTACGAGCAGTACTTC	CASSERQGSYEQYF	NA	TRBJ2-7	TRBV10-2	NA
TGCGCCAGCAGCCTCTCTGGGGCCAACGTCCTGACTTTC	CASSLSGANVLTF	NA	TRBJ2-6	TRBV5-1	few
TGCGCCAGCAGTGCCAGATATGGCTACACCTTC	CASSARYGYTF	NA	TRBJ1-2	TRBV10-2	NA
TGCGCCAGCAGCTTGTTGTTGGACACTGTGAACACTGAAGCTTTCTTT	CASSLLLDTVNTEAFF	NA	TRBJ1-1	TRBV5-1	few
TGTGCCAGCAGTTTAGGGAGAAGGAACGAGCAGTACTTC	CASSLGRRNEQYF	NA	TRBJ2-7	TRBV27	NA
TGCAGCGTCAGAAATCCCTACAATGAGCAGTTCTTC	CSVRNPYNEQFF	NA	TRBJ2-1	TRBV29-1	NA
TGTGCCAGCAGCTTCTCAGCGGGGGATTACAATGAGCAGTTCTTC	CASSFSAGDYNEQFF	TRBD2	TRBJ2-1	TRBV7-6	NA
TGCGCCAGCAGCTTGGGTACAGCCTACCAAGAGACCCAGTACTTC	CASSLGTAYQETQYF	NA	TRBJ2-5	TRBV5-1	NA
TGCGCCAGCAGCTTGGAGGGACTAAAGTTCTTC	CASSLEGLKFF	TRBD2	TRBJ2-1	TRBV5-1	NA
TGCAGCGTTGTTGTCGGAGACAGTCTTAGCAATCAGCCCCAGCATTTT	CSVVVGDSLSNQPQHF	NA	TRBJ1-5	TRBV29-1	NA
TGCGCCAGCAGCGGCAGGGGGCTCGGTGGGACTGAAGCTTTCTTT	CASSGRGLGGTEAFF	TRBD1	TRBJ1-1	TRBV5-1	NA
TGTGCCTGGACCCAGTGGGCGAACGGGGAGCTGTTTTTT	CAWTQWANGELFF	NA	TRBJ2-2	TRBV30	NA
TGTGCCAGCAGCTTAGGCGGGGCCGCTTTATACGAGCAGTACTTC	CASSLGGAALYEQYF	NA	TRBJ2-7	TRBV7-3	once
TGTGCCAGCAGCTTAGAGTTACAGGGTCGATGGGAGGAAAAACTGTTTTTT	CASSLELQGRWEEKLFF	NA	TRBJ1-4	TRBV7-9	few
TGTGCCAGCAGCTTGGGAGCGGGACAGCCCCAGCATTTT	CASSLGAGQPQHF	NA	TRBJ1-5	TRBV5-4	NA
TGTGCCAGCAGCTTAGCGGGGGGCAGCACAGATACGCAGTATTTT	CASSLAGGSTDTQYF	TRBD2	TRBJ2-3	TRBV5-6	NA
TGTGCCTGGAGTAGCGGGGGGGCCAGGGAGACCCAGTACTTC	CAWSSGGARETQYF	TRBD2	TRBJ2-5	TRBV30	NA
TGTGCCAGCAGCCAAGAATGGTTCAGCGGGGGCCGTGGCTACACCTTC	CASSQEWFSGGRGYTF	NA	TRBJ1-2	TRBV14	NA
TGTGCCTGGAGTCGGGTCCCGAGCTATGGCTACACCTTC	CAWSRVPSYGYTF	NA	TRBJ1-2	TRBV30	NA
TGTGCCAGCAGTTACTCGACAGGGTATGGCTACACCTTC	CASSYSTGYGYTF	TRBD1	TRBJ1-2	TRBV6-5	NA
TGTGCCAGCAGCGTAGAGGCAGGGTGGATGAACACTGAAGCTTTCTTT	CASSVEAGWMNTEAFF	NA	TRBJ1-1	TRBV9	NA
TGTGCCACCCGGACGGGGGGAAACACCATATATTTT	CATRTGGNTIYF	NA	TRBJ1-3	TRBV19	NA
TGTTCCAGCCCGGGAGAGGGTGGGGCGACAGATACGCAGTATTTT	CSSPGEGGATDTQYF	NA	TRBJ2-3	TRBV7-9	NA
TGTGCCAGCAGTTCCGACAGGTCCCTGGGGGGCTACACCTTC	CASSSDRSLGGYTF	NA	TRBJ1-2	TRBV27	NA